This is a list of T cell receptor beta chains from one sample in a study of blood T cell repertoires in COVID-19. Clones were read by immunoSEQ multiplex PCR, and TCRdb kept only the in-frame ones, dropping some. The sample yields roughly 230,000 clones, approximately 85% seen once. Sequenced sample: PBMCs or T cells enriched from blood (not recorded which). Every receptor here comes from a woman aged 45-65 years who had been exposed to COVID-19. Each CDR3 is given with its conserved first and last residue. D genes are given only for firm matches. A clone size is listed for some rows: how often the clone was seen (once, few, many), or a class if it is expanded.

d_call	clone_size	v_call	j_call	cdr3_nt	cdr3_aa
-	-	TRBV5-1	TRBJ1-5	TGCGCCAGCAGCCTGGGAGGACAGAGCAATCAGCCCCAGCATTTT	CASSLGGQSNQPQHF
-	-	TRBV2	TRBJ1-1	TGTGCCAGCAGTATCCGGGACACCTCCCAAGCTTTCTTT	CASSIRDTSQAFF
TRBD1	-	TRBV7-6	TRBJ1-1	TGTGCCAGCAGCCCCCAGGGGGTGGGCGCGAACACTGAAGCTTTCTTT	CASSPQGVGANTEAFF
TRBD1	-	TRBV6-4	TRBJ1-1	TGTGCCAGCAGCCCGGACAGGGTAAGCACTGAAGCTTTCTTT	CASSPDRVSTEAFF
TRBD1	-	TRBV3-1/TRBV3-2	TRBJ1-1	TGTGCCAGCAGCTATGGACAGGCAATTGAAGCTTTCTTT	CASSYGQAIEAFF
TRBD1	once	TRBV7-2	TRBJ1-2	TGTGCCAGCAGGAGCACGACAGGGGACCGCGGCTACACCTTC	CASRSTTGDRGYTF
-	-	TRBV3-1/TRBV3-2	TRBJ1-6	TGTGCCAGCAGCCCGACACAGGGTGAGGGTTCACCCCTCCACTTT	CASSPTQGEGSPLHF
-	few	TRBV5-1	TRBJ2-2	TGCGCCAGCAGCTCCGTGGGGGGTTGGACCGGGGAGCTGTTTTTT	CASSSVGGWTGELFF
-	few	TRBV24-1	TRBJ1-2	TGTGCCACCAGTGATCCTCTCCTCTCCGGGGGTGGCTACACCTTC	CATSDPLLSGGGYTF
-	-	TRBV19	TRBJ1-4	TGTGCCAGTAGTCCGGATTGGAGGGCTGGGAGGGAAAAACTGTTTTTT	CASSPDWRAGREKLFF
TRBD1	-	TRBV18	TRBJ1-2	TGTGCCAGCTCACCAACGGGACAGATCTATGGCTACACCTTC	CASSPTGQIYGYTF
TRBD1	-	TRBV7-6	TRBJ2-5	TGTGCCAGCAGCTCGACAGGGGGGAGTGAGACCCAGTACTTC	CASSSTGGSETQYF
TRBD1	once	TRBV5-5	TRBJ1-4	TGTGCCAGCAGCCACGGGACAGGGTCGGTTGATGAAAAACTGTTTTTT	CASSHGTGSVDEKLFF
-	-	TRBV20-1	TRBJ2-7	TGCAGTGCTAGCAGGGTCTACGAGCAGTACTTC	CSASRVYEQYF
TRBD2	-	TRBV7-6	TRBJ2-5	TGTGCCAGCAGCTCTACTAGCGGGGGTCGACAGACCCAGTACTTC	CASSSTSGGRQTQYF
-	-	TRBV5-1	TRBJ2-1	TGCGCCAGCAGCTTGGAAAGGGTTAGGGGGAGCTCCTACAATGAGCAGTTCTTC	CASSLERVRGSSYNEQFF
-	-	TRBV14	TRBJ1-1	TGTGCCAGCAGCCGGCAGGGGTGGCCTGAAGCTTTCTTT	CASSRQGWPEAFF
-	-	TRBV6-1	TRBJ2-7	TGTGCCAGCAGTGAAATGGTATTAGGGGGAATCCTTTACGAGCAGTACTTC	CASSEMVLGGILYEQYF
TRBD2	-	TRBV5-4	TRBJ2-3	TGTGCCAGCAGCTTGGGACTAGCGGGGGTCACAGATACGCAGTATTTT	CASSLGLAGVTDTQYF